This record looks at one TCR beta chain sequence and its context. As yet, its antigen is unknown. Assay used: immunoSEQ multiplex PCR; TCRdb lists only in-frame clones, some missing. The data hold about 100,000 clones, with 94% observed a single time. The data belong to a study of siplizumab effects on memory and regulatory T cells. General study results and limits: Naive T cells were seen as more diverse than memory cells and as major alloresponse contributors. Siplizumab, the agent tested, significantly reduced alloreactive sequences traceable to unstimulated CD4+ memory cells. A mean of roughly 70% of mappable alloreactive CD4+ clones were Treg-derived with siplizumab, compared with about 30% in controls. Poor capture below about 10^-5 frequency left most alloreactive clones unmapped to unstimulated subsets.

Sequenced: non-Treg CD4+ T cells sorted from blood. The sequence came from a human donor in good health.

The CDR3 nucleotides read TGCGCCAGCAGCGCGCGACAGGGGACGAACACTGAAGCTTTCTTT. This gives the protein CASSARQGTNTEAFF. The rearrangement links TRBV5-1 to TRBJ1-1, with 8 bases matching TRBD1. V gave up 4 bases and J gave up 1 base; unmatched junction bases: 6. Germline CDR1 and CDR2: SGHRS and YFSETQ. The length of the CDR3 is 15 residues.